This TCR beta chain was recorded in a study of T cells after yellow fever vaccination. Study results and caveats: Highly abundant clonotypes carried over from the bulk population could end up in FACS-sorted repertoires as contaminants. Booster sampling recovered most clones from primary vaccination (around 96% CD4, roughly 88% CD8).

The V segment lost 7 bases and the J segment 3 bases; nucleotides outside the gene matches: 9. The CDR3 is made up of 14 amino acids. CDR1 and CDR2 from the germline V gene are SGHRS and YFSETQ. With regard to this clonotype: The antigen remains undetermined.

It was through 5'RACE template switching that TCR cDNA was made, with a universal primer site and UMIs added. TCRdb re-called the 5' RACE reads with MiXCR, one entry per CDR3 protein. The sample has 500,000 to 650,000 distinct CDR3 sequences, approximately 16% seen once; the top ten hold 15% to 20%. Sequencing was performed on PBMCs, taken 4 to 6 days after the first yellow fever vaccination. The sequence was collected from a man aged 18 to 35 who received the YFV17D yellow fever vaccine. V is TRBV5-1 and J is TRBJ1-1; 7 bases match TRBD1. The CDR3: CASGEGTDYTEAFF. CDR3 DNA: TGCGCCAGCGGTGAAGGGACAGATTACACTGAAGCTTTCTTT.